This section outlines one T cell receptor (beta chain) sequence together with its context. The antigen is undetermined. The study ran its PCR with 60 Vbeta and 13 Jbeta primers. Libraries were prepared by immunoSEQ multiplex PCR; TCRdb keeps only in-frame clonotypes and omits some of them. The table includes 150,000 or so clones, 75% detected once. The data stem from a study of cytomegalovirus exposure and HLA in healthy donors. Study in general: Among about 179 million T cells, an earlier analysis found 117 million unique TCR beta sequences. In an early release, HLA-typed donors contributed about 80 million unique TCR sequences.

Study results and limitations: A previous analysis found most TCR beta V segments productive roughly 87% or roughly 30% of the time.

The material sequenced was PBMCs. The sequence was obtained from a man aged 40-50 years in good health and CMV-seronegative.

The CDR3 nucleotides are TGTGCCAGCAGCGTCGGTTCCGGGGAGCTGTTTTTT. It specifies CASSVGSGELFF. The chain carries TRBV9 and TRBJ2-2; D unclear. Per the germline V gene, CDR1 is SGDLS and CDR2 is YYNGEE. V lost 2 bases to trimming and J lost 6 bases, with 5 bases between them. The CDR3 consists of 12 residues. The full variable domain, completed using reference TRBV9 and TRBJ2-2, is DSGVTQTPKHLITATGQRVTLRCSPRSGDLSVYWYQQSLDQGLQFLIQYYNGEERAKGNILERFSAQQFPDLHSELNLSSLELGDSALYFCASSVGSGELFFGEGSRLTVL.